This TCR beta chain is from a study of cytomegalovirus exposure and HLA in healthy donors. Study-wide results and caveats: A link between a missense DCLRE1C variant and TCR beta V- and J-gene trimming emerged from a later analysis.

Note on this clone: Its antigen is as yet unknown.

Both 60 Vbeta primers and 13 Jbeta primers went into the PCR. Assay: immunoSEQ multiplex PCR; the TCRdb copy retains only in-frame clones and omits some. This table has some 190,000 clones, approximately 86% appearing once. The CDR3 loop spans 16 amino acids. Germline V gene lookup returns CDR1 SGHRS and CDR2 YFSETQ. V was clipped by 0 bases and J by 2 bases; unmatched bases: 5. The chain combines TRBV5-1 with TRBJ2-5, with TRBD1 identical over 9 bases. Input material: PBMCs. This TCR derives from a woman aged 30 to 39 in good health and CMV-seronegative. The CDR3 nucleotides are TGCGCCAGCAGCTTGGCCGGGACAGGGAGTCAAGAGACCCAGTACTTC. It is translated as CASSLAGTGSQETQYF.